These T cell receptor beta chains were read from a single sample in a study of spatial heterogeneity in lung cancer. TCRdb redid the calling of the 5' RACE reads with MiXCR, one entry per CDR3 protein. The data hold fewer than 25,000 distinct CDR3 sequences, with around 4.8% observed a single time. Sequencing was performed on lung tumor tissue, taken at surgery. All receptors come from a male donor with early-stage non-small cell lung cancer. The CDR3 runs from the conserved cysteine through the conserved F or W. The D gene is left open where the match is weak. Clone size is shown for a subset of rows, as once, few, many or a class of expanded clone.

>many|TRBV7-2|12|-|TRBJ2-7
TGTGCCAGCAGCTTATCCCACTACGAGCAGTACTTC
CASSLSHYEQYF
>many|TRBV7-3|19|TRBD2|TRBJ2-2
TGTGCCAGCAGCTTAGCAGCGGGAGGGCCTTTAAGTGAGAACGGGGAGCTGTTTTTT
CASSLAAGGPLSENGELFF
>many|TRBV27|12|-|TRBJ2-2
TGTGCCAGCAGTCGCCGTTTTGGGGAGCTGTTTTTT
CASSRRFGELFF
>many|TRBV4-2|16|-|TRBJ1-2
TGTGCCAGCAGCCAAGATCCCCAGGGAACTAACTATGGCTACACCTTC
CASSQDPQGTNYGYTF
>few|TRBV6-1|20|TRBD2|TRBJ2-5
TGTGCCAGCAGTGCTCCTATGGGACTAGCGGGGGGGTCCCCTAGGGAGACCCAGTACTTC
CASSAPMGLAGGSPRETQYF
>many|TRBV10-3|12|-|TRBJ2-2
TGTGCCATCTCGGAAGGAACCGGGGAGCTGTTTTTT
CAISEGTGELFF
>many|TRBV12-3/TRBV12-4|14|TRBD2|TRBJ2-2
TGTGCCAGCAGTAGGGGACTACACACCGGGGAGCTGTTTTTT
CASSRGLHTGELFF
>many|TRBV28|14|TRBD1|TRBJ2-7
TGTGCCAGCAGTCCTTGGACAGGGGACTACGAGCAGTACTTC
CASSPWTGDYEQYF
>-|TRBV19|15|TRBD2|TRBJ2-3
TGTGCCAGTAGTATTGTTAGCGGGGCTGCAGATACGCAGTATTTT
CASSIVSGAADTQYF
>many|TRBV2|12|-|TRBJ2-3
TGTGCCAGCAGTGAAGTTAGCCTTACGCAGTATTTT
CASSEVSLTQYF
>many|TRBV20-1|13|-|TRBJ2-7
TGCAGTGCTAGTCCGACAGGCGGGTACGAGCAGTACTTC
CSASPTGGYEQYF
>many|TRBV5-1|15|-|TRBJ1-1
TGCGCCAGCAGGAGAGAACAGGTATTGAACACTGAAGCTTTCTTT
CASRREQVLNTEAFF
>many|TRBV3-1|17|-|TRBJ1-2
TGTGCCAGCAGCCCGTCCGGGACAAGGAATACTAACTATGGCTACACCTTC
CASSPSGTRNTNYGYTF
>-|TRBV27|13|-|TRBJ2-5
TGTGCCAGCAGTTTAATGGAGGGGGAGACCCAGTACTTC
CASSLMEGETQYF
>many|TRBV5-5|12|-|TRBJ2-3
TGTGCCAGCAGCTCCCCAGCAGATACGCAGTATTTT
CASSSPADTQYF
>large|TRBV24-1|17|-|TRBJ2-2
TGTGCCACCAGTGACATTGCCGGACTTCTGGGCACCGGGGAGCTGTTTTTT
CATSDIAGLLGTGELFF
>many|TRBV20-1|13|-|TRBJ2-7
TGCAGTGCTAGACAGGGTCCGGCCTACGAGCAGTACTTC
CSARQGPAYEQYF
>many|TRBV28|15|TRBD1|TRBJ2-4
TGTGCCAGCAGTACACTGGGACAGGGTGGAAACATTCAGTACTTC
CASSTLGQGGNIQYF
>-|TRBV30|13|-|TRBJ2-7
TGTGCCTGGAGGAGGGGACTCCCCTACGAGCAGTACTTC
CAWRRGLPYEQYF
>-|TRBV20-1|14|-|TRBJ2-3
TGCAGTGTCCCAGGGTTAGGGGTCTCCGATACGCAGTATTTT
CSVPGLGVSDTQYF
>many|TRBV27|15|TRBD1|TRBJ2-7
TGTGCCAGCACCGAAAACCGGGACAGGAACTACGAGCAGTACTTC
CASTENRDRNYEQYF
>many|TRBV7-2|15|TRBD1|TRBJ1-4
TGTGCCGCCTGGACAGGGGAGGGTTTCGGCGAAAAACTGTTTTTT
CAAWTGEGFGEKLFF
>-|TRBV6-2/TRBV6-3|14|-|TRBJ2-4
TGTGCCAGCAGTAAAAGTTATGCCAAAAACATTCAGTACTTC
CASSKSYAKNIQYF
>many|TRBV12-3/TRBV12-4|15|-|TRBJ1-4
TGTGCCAGCAGTTTGACAGTTGCAACTAATGAAAAACTGTTTTTT
CASSLTVATNEKLFF
>many|TRBV28|15|-|TRBJ2-7
TGTGCCAGCACCCTCGTAGGGGGGGGCGGCTACGAGCAGTACTTC
CASTLVGGGGYEQYF
>many|TRBV7-8|15|-|TRBJ2-4
TGTGCCAGCAGCTCAGAACTGAGGGCCAAAAACATTCAGTACTTC
CASSSELRAKNIQYF
>many|TRBV19|15|TRBD2|TRBJ2-2
TGTGCCAGTATACCTGCCGCGGGGGGCACCGGGGAGCTGTTTTTT
CASIPAAGGTGELFF
>many|TRBV7-8|16|-|TRBJ2-2
TGTGCCAGCAGACCTACAGGACCTGCGAACCCCGGGGAGCTGTTTTTT
CASRPTGPANPGELFF
>few|TRBV27|15|-|TRBJ1-2
TGTGCCAGCAGTTTAGGGGTTTTACGGGGCGGCGGCTACACCTTC
CASSLGVLRGGGYTF
>many|TRBV5-4|16|-|TRBJ2-4
TGTGCCAGCAGTCCCCTGAGTGGGGGAACCAAAAACATTCAGTACTTC
CASSPLSGGTKNIQYF
>many|TRBV7-2|14|TRBD2|TRBJ2-3
TGTGCCTGCGGACGGGGGGTTAGCACAGATACGCAGTATTTT
CACGRGVSTDTQYF
>many|TRBV7-9|12|-|TRBJ2-7
TGTGCCAGCGGGACTTTCGCCTACGAGCAGTACTTC
CASGTFAYEQYF
>many|TRBV28|15|-|TRBJ2-6
TGTGCCAGCAGTTCCCCCGGGGCGGGGGCCAACGTCCTGACTTTC
CASSSPGAGANVLTF
>many|TRBV7-9|15|-|TRBJ1-5
TGTGCCAGCAGCTTAGGATTGGTAGACGGACAGCCCCAGCATTTT
CASSLGLVDGQPQHF
>many|TRBV28|13|-|TRBJ2-5
TGTGCCAGCAGTACCCGGGCCCCCGTGGCCCAGTACTTC
CASSTRAPVAQYF
>medium-sized|TRBV11-2|15|TRBD1|TRBJ1-2
TGTGCCAGCAGCCCTACGACAGGGGGTAGCTATGGCTACACCTTC
CASSPTTGGSYGYTF
>many|TRBV20-1|13|-|TRBJ1-6
TGCAGTGCAAGAGGAGGTCGGACTTCACCCCTCCACTTT
CSARGGRTSPLHF
>-|TRBV7-3|15|-|TRBJ2-7
TGTGCCAGCAGCCAGCAAGGTACCTCCGGCTACGAGCAGTACTTC
CASSQQGTSGYEQYF
>few|TRBV28|13|-|TRBJ1-4
TGTGCCAGCAGACGACAGGAGAATGAAAAACTGTTTTTT
CASRRQENEKLFF
>many|TRBV29-1|20|-|TRBJ2-1
TGCAGCGTTGAAGATCTGACGTGGGGGGGGCCCTCCCTTCTACCAAATGAGCAGTTCTTC
CSVEDLTWGGPSLLPNEQFF
>many|TRBV2|13|-|TRBJ2-5
TGTGCCAGCAGTTCCCGACTGGGTGAGACCCAGTACTTC
CASSSRLGETQYF
>many|TRBV28|17|-|TRBJ1-1
TGTGCCAGCAGATACCACGGGACACTGAGGGCGGACACTGAAGCTTTCTTT
CASRYHGTLRADTEAFF
>many|TRBV14|13|-|TRBJ1-1
TGTGCCAGCAGAAGATCGGGGCTCACTGAAGCTTTCTTT
CASRRSGLTEAFF
>many|TRBV6-5|16|-|TRBJ2-3
TGTGCCAGCAGTCCGTCCCGGGGTAGCACCACAGATACGCAGTATTTT
CASSPSRGSTTDTQYF
>few|TRBV5-1|13|-|TRBJ1-2
TGCGCCAGCAGCTTGGAGGGACGGGATGGCTACACCTTC
CASSLEGRDGYTF
>many|TRBV30|13|-|TRBJ2-2
TGTGCCTGGAAAGCTACAGGGATCGGGGAGCTGTTTTTT
CAWKATGIGELFF
>many|TRBV7-9|16|TRBD2|TRBJ2-5
TGTGCCAGCAGCCCAGGACTAGCGGGACGGTCAGAGACCCAGTACTTC
CASSPGLAGRSETQYF
>-|TRBV4-2|12|-|TRBJ2-3
TGTGCCAGCAGCCTGGACGCAGATACGCAGTATTTT
CASSLDADTQYF
>many|TRBV5-1|15|TRBD2|TRBJ2-2
TGCGCCAGCAGCAGACGGACTAGCTCGGGCGGGGAGCTGTTTTTT
CASSRRTSSGGELFF
>many|TRBV12-3/TRBV12-4|16|-|TRBJ2-7
TGTGCCAGCAGTGCCCGGACTACCTCCGGGTCCTACGAGCAGTACTTC
CASSARTTSGSYEQYF
>-|TRBV6-4|15|-|TRBJ2-4
TGTGCCAGCACCCAAATGACAGTAGCCAAAAACATTCAGTACTTC
CASTQMTVAKNIQYF
>many|TRBV5-4|8|-|TRBJ2-7
TGTGCCAGCCTCGAGCAGTACTTC
CASLEQYF
>few|TRBV7-9|14|-|TRBJ1-1
TGTGCCAGCAGCCCATCGGGGGGTAAGGCTGAAGCTTTCTTT
CASSPSGGKAEAFF
>many|TRBV15|17|TRBD1|TRBJ2-1
TGTGCCACCCCGGGACAGGGGATTTCTTCCGTTTACAATGAGCAGTTCTTC
CATPGQGISSVYNEQFF
>many|TRBV28|14|-|TRBJ1-5
TGTGCCAGCAGTTTAGTGGCAACAAATCAGCCCCAGCATTTT
CASSLVATNQPQHF